This paragraph covers one TCR beta chain sequence. Its recognized antigen is unknown. No base quality information exists; no much larger clone differs at one position. Samples from volunteer blood donors who had recovered from COVID-19 were contributed by a second Seattle source. Collaborating institutions collected whole blood in K2EDTA tubes following their own protocols. For TCRbeta analysis, collaborators shipped samples in one of three forms: frozen whole blood, isolated PBMCs, or DNA extracted from either of those sample types. This entry comes from a study of blood T cell repertoires in COVID-19 (dated by TCRdb to about 2020). With regard to the full study: Collaborator samples came from the United States, Italy and Spain and covered acute and convalescent phases of COVID-19. Subjects who had been exposed to COVID-19, were actively infected with it, or had recovered from it provided the deeply sampled blood TCRbeta repertoires that made up the dataset. Samples came from the ongoing ImmuneRACE study (first 160 participants) plus 1,254 subjects from 6 global collaborators. The repertoires were released in a freely available public database intended as a resource for research on the immune response to SARS-CoV-2. The prospective study material was composed of cDNA or gDNA derived from T cells, B-cell-depleted T cells, or PBMCs. Where HLA class I and class II types were available, the types were taken from metadata supplied by the sample provider, not from assay-based typing. Sample metadata almost always included a de-identified subject ID, COVID-19 status, age in years and sex.

TCRbeta CDR3 regions were amplified from genomic DNA using the immunoSEQ Assay, a bias-controlled multiplex PCR. In the paper's pipeline: Nucleated cell counts per sample were estimated from amplification of reference gene primers within the assay. Sequence reads were collapsed and filtered to measure the absolute abundance of every unique TCRbeta CDR3 rearrangement. For each sample, productive Simpson clonality was calculated as the square root of Simpson's diversity index across productive rearrangements. Entries here come from immuneACCESS through TCRdb and include only in-frame sequences with V and J called. Some clones fail to appear in such tables; in the studies checked, an unresolved V gene covers under half of the shortfall, and the cause of the remainder is unknown. V and J calls and clone size come straight from that table; D and trimming were deduced from the DNA. In this sample the table shows 170,000 or so clones, around 89% of which occur a single time. The ten biggest clones cover around 1.9% of the sample.

What the study reported, not specific to this receptor: The quantity of clinical and demographic metadata differed by source and by participant and was supplied without curation.

Sequences SGHVS (CDR1) and FNYEAQ (CDR2) are obtained from the germline V gene. For this chain, trimming is 5 bases at the V end and 3 bases at the J end, and the number of junction bases without a gene match is 10. Including cysteine and phenylalanine, the CDR3 has 15 amino acids. CDR3 DNA is the only sequence kept; it has 45 bases, read in frame from the first base. Sequencing was done on a sample of peripheral blood. The rearranged chain carries TRBV7-6 and TRBJ2-7; 7 bases in between match TRBD1. The sequence came from a man aged 18 to 29 who had recovered from COVID-19. CDR3 protein: CASSTRTGINYEQYF. Read as DNA, the sequence is TGTGCCAGCAGCACCCGGACAGGAATAAACTACGAGCAGTACTTC.